These 23 T cell receptor beta chains were all obtained from the same sample, sequenced in a study of T cell repertoires in cytomegalovirus infection. These receptors' antigens are unknown. TCRdb called the reads again in MiXCR, with one record for every CDR3 protein. The table includes 300,000 to 400,000 distinct CDR3 sequences, roughly 25% detected once. Sample: cultured PBMCs, taken from culture after CMV antigen stimulation. The receptors were gathered from a human donor in good health (CMV status not recorded). Some clones in this sample may be carry-over from other donors' samples.

The chain has TRBV4-3 and TRBJ2-1; 8 bases line up with TRBD1. The V segment lost 4 bases and the J segment 2 bases; nucleotides outside the gene matches: 7. Germline CDR1 and CDR2: LGHNA and YSLEER. The length of the CDR3 is 16 residues. In DNA form, the CDR3 reads TGCGCCAGCAGCCCGAACAGGGGGGAGGCCTACAATGAGCAGTTCTTC. It yields the protein CASSPNRGEAYNEQFF.

The rearrangement joins TRBV7-9 to TRBJ2-1; 9 bases agree with TRBD2. In germline, CDR1 is SEHNR, CDR2 FQNEAQ (reference sequence). Trimming cost V 7 bases and J 11 bases; bases outside gene matches: 15. The CDR3 is 15 residues long. The CDR3 reads CASTPLAGLNYKQFF. Here the CDR3 DNA reads TGTGCCAGCACACCCCTAGCGGGATTGAATTATAAGCAGTTCTTC.

This rearrangement joins TRBV7-6 to TRBJ2-5; no firm D call. V was cut by 4 bases and J by 4 bases, with 13 bases left in between. The germline CDR1 and CDR2 sequences are SGHVS and FNYEAQ. This CDR3 comprises 14 residues. The CDR3 DNA is TGTGCCAGCAGCTCAGCACCAGAAAGAGAGACCCAGTACTTC. Translation gives CASSSAPERETQYF.

This clonotype was seen more than once but under ten times. The chain carries TRBV7-6 and TRBJ1-5; 8 bases are a match to TRBD1. With 5 bases clipped from V and 2 bases from J, the junction kept 11 bases outside the gene matches. The germline gives CDR1 SGHVS, CDR2 FNYEAQ. This CDR3 is 17 amino acids long. DNA of the CDR3: TGTGCCAGCAGCCCAGACCGAGGACAGGGCGGCAATCAGCCCCAGCATTTT. This translates into CASSPDRGQGGNQPQHF.

This chain uses TRBV20-1 with TRBJ2-3; TRBD2 matches at 11 bases. Germline loops: CDR1 DFQATT, CDR2 SNEGSKA (reference sequence). The CDR3 totals 14 residues. V was clipped by 6 bases and J by 4 bases; unmatched bases: 6. CDR3: CSATLAGGADTQYF. In DNA form, the CDR3 reads TGCAGTGCAACGCTAGCGGGAGGCGCAGATACGCAGTATTTT.

A remark on this clonotype: A much larger clone differs by one base, so this may be a read error. The chain carries TRBV28 and TRBJ1-1; no reliable D call. This CDR3 is 14 amino acids long. Germline-derived CDR1 and CDR2 are MDHEN and SYDVKM. The CDR3 spells CASSFLNPNTVAFF. Written as DNA, the CDR3 is TGTGCCAGCAGTTTCTTAAACCCGAACACTGTAGCTTTCTTT.

The chain carries TRBV20-1 and TRBJ1-6, with 7 bases lining up with TRBD1. Trimming removed 0 bases from V and 7 bases from J; junction bases left unmatched: 6. This CDR3 region has 15 residues. Looked up from germline, CDR1 is DFQATT and CDR2 is SNEGSKA (reference sequence). This chain's CDR3 is CSARDEGAGNSPLHF. CDR3 bases: TGCAGTGCTAGAGATGAGGGGGCGGGAAATTCACCCCTCCACTTT.

The rearrangement links TRBV5-4 to TRBJ2-3; 9 nucleotides align to TRBD2. In germline, CDR1 is SGHNT, CDR2 YYREEE (reference sequence). Trimming removed 4 bases from V and 4 bases from J; junction bases left unmatched: 7. This CDR3 is built from 15 residues. In DNA form, the CDR3 reads TGTGCCAGCAGCCCTCGGAGCGGGAGGTCAGATACGCAGTATTTT. This codes for CASSPRSGRSDTQYF.

This clonotype showed up many times. For the CDR3, the DNA is TGTGCCAGCAGTTTAGTGATTATAGGCCGACCGGGGAGGGCGAGCAATGGTGATGAGCAGTTCTTC. Amino acid sequence: CASSLVIIGRPGRASNGDEQFF. J is TRBJ2-1 and V is TRBV28; 7 bases map to TRBD2. Germline CDR1 is MDHEN and CDR2 is SYDVKM. The CDR3 extends over 22 amino acids. V lost 2 bases, J lost 8 bases, and 30 bases stayed unmatched.

J is TRBJ2-3 and V is TRBV6-2 or TRBV6-3; 13 bases match TRBD2. Germline V gene lookup returns CDR1 MNHEY and CDR2 SVGEGT. The CDR3 length is 17 residues. V lost 7 bases and J lost 6; bases outside the gene matches: 13. DNA of the CDR3: TGTGCCAGCACCACTGACGGGACTAGCGGGAATGTCGATACGCAGTATTTT. It yields the protein CASTTDGTSGNVDTQYF.

CDR3: CSARAGTGVFHEQFF. In DNA, the CDR3 is TGCAGTGCTAGAGCCGGGACAGGGGTATTCCATGAGCAGTTCTTC. The rearrangement uses TRBV20-1 and TRBJ2-1; 10 bases are a match to TRBD1. V was pared by 1 base and J by 8 bases, with 8 bases of the junction left unmatched. The CDR3 runs 15 residues. Germline V CDR1 and CDR2: DFQATT, SNEGSKA (reference sequence).

There are a few counts of this clonotype. The chain carries TRBV11-2 and TRBJ2-1; D ambiguous. CDR3 length: 16 amino acids. V dropped 5 bases and J dropped 0 bases, with 14 bases sitting between them. From germline, CDR1 is SGHAT and CDR2 FQNNGV. In DNA form, the CDR3 reads TGTGCCAGCAGCGAAAGATCGGCCCTCTCCTACAATGAGCAGTTCTTC. Its translation is CASSERSALSYNEQFF. The complete variable domain, with remaining parts taken from reference TRBV11-2 and TRBJ2-1, reads EAGVAQSPRYKIIEKRQSVAFWCNPISGHATLYWYQQILGQGPKLLIQFQNNGVVDDSQLPKDRFSAERLKGVDSTLKIQPAKLEDSAVYLCASSERSALSYNEQFFGPGTRLTVL.

This sequence joins TRBV15 and TRBJ2-7, with unresolved D. CDR3 length: 17 amino acids. V was pared by 1 base and J by 2 bases, with 18 bases between. Germline V gene lookup returns CDR1 LNHNV and CDR2 YYDKDF (reference sequence). The DNA of the CDR3 is TGTGCCACCAGCAGAGGGATGGTGGAACTACTAACCTACGAGCAGTACTTC. Translation: CATSRGMVELLTYEQYF.

This clonotype was counted only a few times. The chain uses TRBV28 and TRBJ1-5, with D maybe TRBD1 (5 bases). From germline, CDR1 is MDHEN and CDR2 SYDVKM. The CDR3 sequence is 13 residues long. The V end lost 3 bases, the J end lost 9 bases, and 12 bases lay between the germline ends. CDR3 nucleotides: TGTGCCAGCAGTTTGTCGGGGGTGAGGCCCCAGCATTTT. Amino acid sequence: CASSLSGVRPQHF.

The CDR3 DNA follows: TGTGCCAGCATTCCGGACGGCTTCATAACTGAAGCTTTCTTT. Its translation is CASIPDGFITEAFF. This sequence joins TRBV2 and TRBJ1-1; D gene unclear. V was shortened by 7 bases and J by 5 bases, with 17 bases between the two germline ends. The CDR3 spans 14 residues. Germline V CDR1 and CDR2: SNHLY, FYNNEI.

The CDR3 sequence is CASTWGVAGGDEQFF. CDR3 coding DNA: TGTGCCAGTACCTGGGGGGTAGCGGGAGGCGACGAGCAGTTCTTC. V is TRBV19 and J is TRBJ2-1; 10 nucleotides align to TRBD2. V lost 7 bases to trimming and J lost 10 bases; unmatched junction nucleotides: 13. CDR1 LNHDA and CDR2 SQIVND come from the germline V gene (reference sequence). The CDR3 has 15 amino acids. Combining the CDR3 with reference TRBV19 and TRBJ2-1 gives the whole variable domain DGGITQSPKYLFRKEGQNVTLSCEQNLNHDAMYWYRQDPGQGLRLIYYSQIVNDFQKGDIAEGYSVSREKKESFPLTVTSAQKNPTAFYLCASTWGVAGGDEQFFGPGTRLTVL.

This clonotype was seen ten or more times. The CDR3 spells CASSLAQKRTQIYNEQFF. The CDR3 region has the DNA TGTGCCAGCAGCTTAGCGCAGAAACGAACTCAAATTTACAATGAGCAGTTCTTC. This sequence joins TRBV7-2 and TRBJ2-1; D gene unclear. Trimming removed 0 bases at V and 4 bases at J, with 19 bases between. CDR3 length: 18 residues. Germline CDR1 reads SGHTA; CDR2 reads FQGNSA.

This chain joins TRBV19 and TRBJ2-2, with D possibly TRBD1 on 6 matching bases. Looked up from germline, CDR1 is LNHDA and CDR2 is SQIVND (reference sequence). V was trimmed by 4 bases and J by 4 bases, leaving 10 bases between them. The CDR3 is made up of 14 amino acids. CDR3: CASSKQGPTGELFF. DNA for the CDR3: TGTGCCAGTAGTAAACAGGGCCCCACCGGGGAGCTGTTTTTT.

This rearrangement joins TRBV12-3 or TRBV12-4 to TRBJ2-1, with 12 positions matching TRBD2. The junction had 8 bases not matched to a gene; V was cut back by 8 bases and J by 6 bases. The CDR3 consists of 15 residues. The CDR3 spells CASVMTSGSGNEQFF. The CDR3 DNA follows: TGTGCCAGCGTCATGACTAGCGGGAGTGGCAATGAGCAGTTCTTC.

This clonotype was found many times. Written as DNA, the CDR3 is TGTGCCAGCAGCTTAACTGGAGCGCCCCGCTCCTACGAGCAGTACTTC. This sequence encodes CASSLTGAPRSYEQYF. The chain couples TRBV7-3 to TRBJ2-7; D not resolved. Germline CDR1 is SGHTA and CDR2 is FQGTGA. This CDR3 comprises 16 residues. Trimming pared 0 bases from V and 0 bases from J, leaving 12 bases between.

V and J are TRBV6-1 and TRBJ2-2, with a possible D match to TRBD2 (6 bases). Germline CDR1 reads MNHNS; CDR2 reads SASEGT. CDR3 length equals 13 residues. V dropped 10 bases and J dropped 3 bases, with 12 bases sitting between them. CDR3 in amino acids: CAMRDPYTGELFF. CDR3 bases: TGTGCCATGCGGGACCCCTACACCGGGGAGCTGTTTTTT.

This clonotype was seen a handful of times. The chain carries TRBV7-9 and TRBJ1-4; 11 bases agree with TRBD1. From germline, CDR1 is SEHNR and CDR2 FQNEAQ (reference sequence). The CDR3 has 14 residues. V shed 6 bases and J 7 bases; nucleotides not matched to a gene: 4. CDR3 bases: TGTGCCAGCAGTTCCGGGACAGGGGGTGAAAAACTGTTTTTT. Protein sequence: CASSSGTGGEKLFF.

The chain links TRBV15 to TRBJ1-2; maybe TRBD1 (5 bases). From germline, CDR1 is LNHNV and CDR2 YYDKDF (reference sequence). The CDR3 is made up of 15 amino acids. The V gene lost 0 bases and the J gene lost 4 bases, with 12 bases spanning the gap. The CDR3 loop is CATSREVDSRYGYTF. In DNA form, the CDR3 reads TGTGCCACCAGCAGAGAAGTTGACAGCCGCTATGGCTACACCTTC.